The 23 T cell receptor beta chains listed next were all sequenced from one sample in a study of technical replicates of blood from several donors. Clones were read by immunoSEQ multiplex PCR, and TCRdb kept only the in-frame ones, dropping some. The sample comprises under 95,000 clones, 90% to 95% of which are singletons, and 0.25% to 0.3% rests with the top ten. The sequencing input was T cells isolated from PBMCs. The receptors stem from a human donor in good health.

This clone appeared once. V is TRBV6-6 and J is TRBJ1-2, with 7 positions matching TRBD1. The CDR3 is made up of 13 amino acids. The germline V gene encodes CDR1 MNHNY and CDR2 SVGAGI (reference sequence). The ends lost 11 bases at V and 3 bases at J; junction bases unmatched: 9. CDR3 in DNA: TGTGCCGGACAACAGGGGCCCGACTATGGCTACACCTTC. Its translation: CAGQQGPDYGYTF.

The V and J genes are TRBV5-1 and TRBJ1-6; 9 bases are a match to TRBD1. Germline CDR1 and CDR2: SGHRS and YFSETQ. CDR3 length: 17 residues. V lost 4 bases to trimming and J lost 7 bases; unmatched junction nucleotides: 12. CDR3 coding DNA: TGCGCCAGCAGCCTGAGGGACACCGGGACAGGGAATTCACCCCTCCACTTT. It codes for CASSLRDTGTGNSPLHF. The variable domain in full, completed from reference TRBV5-1 and TRBJ1-6, reads KAGVTQTPRYLIKTRGQQVTLSCSPISGHRSVSWYQQTPGQGLQFLFEYFSETQRNKGNFPGRFSGRQFSNSRSEMNVSTLELGDSALYLCASSLRDTGTGNSPLHFGNGTRLTVT.

V is TRBV15 and J is TRBJ2-2, with a weak D call TRBD2 (5 bases). V was trimmed by 9 bases and J by 0 bases, leaving 17 bases between them. The V gene's germline CDR1 is LNHNV and CDR2 YYDKDF (reference sequence). The CDR3 totals 16 residues. The CDR3 region has the DNA TGTGCCACGGCGAGGGCTAGCTCATCGAACACCGGGGAGCTGTTTTTT. Translation: CATARASSSNTGELFF.

The chain joins TRBV10-1 to TRBJ2-1; 8 bases match TRBD1. Unmatched junction bases numbered 8, after V lost 5 bases and J lost 8 bases. This CDR3 is built from 14 residues. CDR1 is WNHNN and CDR2 is SYGVQD in the germline V gene (reference sequence). The DNA for the CDR3 is TGCGCCAGCAGTAAAACCGGGACAGGTGATGAGCAGTTCTTC. Protein: CASSKTGTGDEQFF.

This clone was recorded once. The rearrangement uses TRBV5-6 and TRBJ2-7; D gene unclear. With 0 bases removed from V and 7 bases from J, the gap between germline ends came to 5 bases. CDR1 and CDR2 from the germline V gene are SGHDT and YYEEEE. The CDR3 is 11 amino acids. The CDR3 spells CASSLAGEQYF. CDR3 nucleotide sequence: TGTGCCAGCAGCTTGGCCGGTGAGCAGTACTTC.

J is TRBJ1-1 and V is TRBV6-1, with a possible D match to TRBD1 (6 bases). Germline values: CDR1 MNHNS, CDR2 SASEGT. The CDR3 consists of 13 residues. Trimming pared 9 bases from V and 1 base from J, leaving 12 bases between. CDR3 region: CASNREWNTEAFF. CDR3 bases: TGTGCCAGTAACAGGGAGTGGAACACTGAAGCTTTCTTT.

This clone was detected only once. V usage is TRBV6-1 and J usage is TRBJ2-3, with D possibly being TRBD2 (7 bases). Germline CDR1 and CDR2: MNHNS and SASEGT. Trimming pared 4 bases from V and 2 bases from J, leaving 22 bases between. This CDR3 spans 18 amino acids. Here the CDR3 reads CASSVNAGATHSTDTQYF. DNA for the CDR3: TGTGCCAGCAGTGTAAATGCGGGGGCCACACACTCCACAGATACGCAGTATTTT.

J is TRBJ2-5 and V is TRBV5-5; D ambiguous. This CDR3 is built from 14 residues. Germline loops: CDR1 SGHKS, CDR2 YYEKEE (reference sequence). Trimming removed 0 bases from V and 1 base from J, with 7 bases in between. The CDR3 sequence: CASSLGHGQETQYF. Written as DNA, the CDR3 is TGTGCCAGCAGCTTGGGGCATGGCCAAGAGACCCAGTACTTC.

This clone occurred once. The rearrangement links TRBV28 to TRBJ1-2; 7 bases are shared with TRBD1. V lost 6 bases, J lost 8 bases, and 18 bases stayed unmatched. CDR1 is MDHEN, CDR2 SYDVKM, per germline. The CDR3 runs to 16 residues. CDR3 sequence: CASRPPTGTYYEGYTF. The CDR3 nucleotides read TGTGCCAGCAGACCTCCGACAGGGACTTACTATGAAGGCTACACCTTC.

The chain carries TRBV5-1 and TRBJ1-2; TRBD1 matches at 7 bases. The germline gives CDR1 SGHRS, CDR2 YFSETQ. The CDR3 has 15 amino acids. Germline trimming cut 0 bases from V and 6 bases from J; bases unmatched to any gene: 8. The CDR3 is CASSLAEAGTDGYTF. CDR3 nucleotides: TGCGCCAGCAGCTTGGCCGAGGCAGGGACAGATGGCTACACCTTC.

The DNA of the CDR3 is TGTGCCAGCACTCACCGGACCGGGACAGGGTACGGCTACACCTTC. Translating it yields CASTHRTGTGYGYTF. The J gene is TRBJ1-2, the V gene TRBV6-5; 9 nucleotides match TRBD1. The ends lost 7 bases at V and 8 bases at J; junction bases unmatched: 14. Germline CDR1 and CDR2: MNHEY and SVGAGI. CDR3 length: 15 residues.

This clone was recorded only once. The chain has TRBV5-1 and TRBJ1-1, with 8 positions matching TRBD1. V lost 4 bases and J lost 1; bases outside the gene matches: 6. This CDR3 has 15 residues. CDR1 is SGHRS and CDR2 is YFSETQ in the germline V gene. The DNA of the CDR3 is TGCGCCAGCAGCGCGGACAGGGCTGGGAACACTGAAGCTTTCTTT. It specifies CASSADRAGNTEAFF.

This clone was seen just once. This chain uses TRBV29-1 with TRBJ2-7, with 7 bases aligning to TRBD1. The germline gives CDR1 SQVTM, CDR2 ANQGSEA. With V trimmed by 5 bases and J by 7 bases, 8 bases remained unmatched. This CDR3 is 12 amino acids long. Here the CDR3 DNA reads TGCAGCGTTATGGGACAGCCCTTAGAGCAGTACTTC. Translation: CSVMGQPLEQYF.

The J gene is TRBJ2-1, the V gene TRBV5-4, with TRBD2 matching 10 bases. The CDR3 consists of 16 residues. Germline lookup yields CDR1 SGHNT and CDR2 YYREEE (reference sequence). The V and J ends lost 4 bases and 8 bases, in that order; junction bases with no gene match: 12. CDR3 sequence reads: CASSPLAGGRFDEQFF. The CDR3, as DNA: TGTGCCAGCAGCCCGTTAGCGGGAGGCCGTTTCGATGAGCAGTTCTTC. Based on the CDR3 plus reference TRBV5-4 and TRBJ2-1, the full variable domain is ETGVTQSPTHLIKTRGQQVTLRCSSQSGHNTVSWYQQALGQGPQFIFQYYREEENGRGNFPPRFSGLQFPNYSSELNVNALELDDSALYLCASSPLAGGRFDEQFFGPGTRLTVL.

This chain links TRBV19 with TRBJ1-5; D unclear. Germline V gives CDR1 LNHDA, CDR2 SQIVND (reference sequence). Trimming took 4 bases from V and 4 from J, leaving 8 bases between them. The CDR3 covers 13 residues. In DNA form, the CDR3 reads TGTGCCAGTAGTAGAGCGGGGAATCAGCCCCAGCATTTT. It yields the protein CASSRAGNQPQHF.

This clone was detected only once. The chain joins TRBV25-1 to TRBJ1-1; D gene ambiguous. V was clipped by 2 bases and J by 1 base, with 11 bases between them. Germline V gives CDR1 MGHDK, CDR2 SYGVNS. The CDR3 contains 15 residues. CDR3 region: CASSEPGRGNTEAFF. CDR3 coding DNA: TGTGCCAGCAGTGAACCCGGGAGAGGGAACACTGAAGCTTTCTTT.

The chain uses TRBV2 and TRBJ1-2, with a tentative D call TRBD1 (6 bases). Trimming left V 8 bases short and J 3 bases short, with 22 bases between. This CDR3 has 16 residues. Germline CDR1 is SNHLY and CDR2 is FYNNEI. The CDR3 coding sequence is TGTGCCAGCGAGGGGTACAGGGACCTTCTTTACTATGGCTACACCTTC. Translating it yields CASEGYRDLLYYGYTF.

The V and J genes are TRBV9 and TRBJ1-1; 7 nucleotides line up with TRBD1. With 0 bases clipped from V and 0 bases from J, the junction kept 2 bases outside the gene matches. The CDR3 totals 15 residues. Germline V lookup: CDR1 SGDLS, CDR2 YYNGEE. CDR3 in DNA: TGTGCCAGCAGCGTAGGAGGGGGCGTGAACACTGAAGCTTTCTTT. This sequence encodes CASSVGGGVNTEAFF.

The count of this clone is one. V is TRBV19 and J is TRBJ2-3; perhaps TRBD2 as D (6 bases). Germline V gene sequence: CDR1 LNHDA, CDR2 SQIVND (reference sequence). Trimming removed 7 bases at V and 2 bases at J, with 22 bases between. There are 17 residues in the CDR3. The CDR3 protein is CASTNKGIGRPTDTQYF. The CDR3 bases are TGTGCCAGTACCAACAAAGGAATAGGGAGGCCCACAGATACGCAGTATTTT. Based on the CDR3 plus reference TRBV19 and TRBJ2-3, the full variable domain is DGGITQSPKYLFRKEGQNVTLSCEQNLNHDAMYWYRQDPGQGLRLIYYSQIVNDFQKGDIAEGYSVSREKKESFPLTVTSAQKNPTAFYLCASTNKGIGRPTDTQYFGPGTRLTVL.

This clone showed up just a few times. The chain recombines TRBV19 with TRBJ2-7, with D possibly matching TRBD2 (6 bases). The CDR3 consists of 17 residues. Germline loops: CDR1 LNHDA, CDR2 SQIVND (reference sequence). Trimming stripped 4 bases from V and 5 bases from J, with 24 bases between. CDR3 amino acids: CASSNTGDLASGDEQYF. Here the CDR3 DNA reads TGTGCCAGTAGTAACACCGGGGACCTAGCGTCCGGGGACGAGCAGTACTTC.

This chain connects TRBV27 to TRBJ2-2; the D gene is possibly TRBD1 (5 bases). Between the trimmed V and J ends, which lost 6 bases and 7 bases, there was a span of 15 bases. The CDR3 is made up of 14 amino acids. The germline gives CDR1 MNHEY, CDR2 SMNVEV (reference sequence). The CDR3 spells CASRGAERIGELFF. In nucleotides, the CDR3 is TGTGCCAGCAGAGGGGCCGAACGGATCGGGGAGCTGTTTTTT.

For the CDR3, the DNA is TGTGCCTGGGCCCCCGGGACAGGGCCTAACACTGAAGCTTTCTTT. Residues: CAWAPGTGPNTEAFF. The rearrangement links TRBV30 to TRBJ1-1; 9 bases line up with TRBD1. The CDR3 covers 15 residues. The V gene end was trimmed by 5 bases and the J gene end by 2 bases; junction bases not matched to a gene: 9. CDR1 and CDR2 (germline): GTSNPN, SVGIG (reference sequence).

V gene TRBV2 combines with J gene TRBJ2-7, with 7 bases fitting TRBD1. CDR3 length equals 13 residues. The V segment lost 4 bases and the J segment 12 bases; nucleotides outside the gene matches: 12. The germline gives CDR1 SNHLY, CDR2 FYNNEI. This CDR3 reads CASSVGQDNLVYF. The CDR3 region has the DNA TGTGCCAGCAGTGTAGGACAGGACAACCTAGTGTACTTC. Drawing the rest from reference TRBV2 and TRBJ2-7, the complete variable domain is EPEVTQTPSHQVTQMGQEVILRCVPISNHLYFYWYRQILGQKVEFLVSFYNNEISEKSEIFDDQFSVERPDGSNFTLKIRSTKLEDSAMYFCASSVGQDNLVYFGPGTRLTVT.